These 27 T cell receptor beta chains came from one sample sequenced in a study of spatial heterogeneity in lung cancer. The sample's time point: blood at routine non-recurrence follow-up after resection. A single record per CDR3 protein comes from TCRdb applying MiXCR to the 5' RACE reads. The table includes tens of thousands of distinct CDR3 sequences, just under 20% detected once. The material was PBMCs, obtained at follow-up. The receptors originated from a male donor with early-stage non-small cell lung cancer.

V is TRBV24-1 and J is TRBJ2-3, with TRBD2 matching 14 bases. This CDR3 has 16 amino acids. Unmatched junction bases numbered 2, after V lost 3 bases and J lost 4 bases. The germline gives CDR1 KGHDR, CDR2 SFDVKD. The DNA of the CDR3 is TGTGCCACCAGTGATGGGACTAGCGGGGGAGCAGATACGCAGTATTTT. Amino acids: CATSDGTSGGADTQYF.

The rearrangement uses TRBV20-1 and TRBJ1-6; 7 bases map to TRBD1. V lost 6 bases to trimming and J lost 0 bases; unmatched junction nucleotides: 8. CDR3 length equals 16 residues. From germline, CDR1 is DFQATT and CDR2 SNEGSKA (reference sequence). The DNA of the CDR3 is TGCAGTGCGGGGGGACAGTTCGACTCCTATAATTCACCCCTCCACTTT. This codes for CSAGGQFDSYNSPLHF.

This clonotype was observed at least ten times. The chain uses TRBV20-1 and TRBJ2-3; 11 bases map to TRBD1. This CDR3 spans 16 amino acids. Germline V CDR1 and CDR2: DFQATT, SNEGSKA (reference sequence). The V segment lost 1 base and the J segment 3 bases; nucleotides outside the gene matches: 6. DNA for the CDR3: TGCAGTGCTAGAGGGACAGGGGGCCGAGGGACAGATACGCAGTATTTT. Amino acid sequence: CSARGTGGRGTDTQYF.

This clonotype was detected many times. CDR3 coding DNA: TGTGCCAGCAGCTTTAGCGGGACGGCCAAAAACATTCAGTACTTC. The encoded protein is CASSFSGTAKNIQYF. The rearrangement uses TRBV12-3 or TRBV12-4 and TRBJ2-4; 8 nucleotides line up with TRBD2. CDR3 size: 15 residues. The V segment lost 6 bases and the J segment 1 base; nucleotides outside the gene matches: 5.

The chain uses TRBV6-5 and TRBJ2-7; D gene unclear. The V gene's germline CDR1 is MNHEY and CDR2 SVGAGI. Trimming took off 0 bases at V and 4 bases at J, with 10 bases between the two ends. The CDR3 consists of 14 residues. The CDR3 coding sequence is TGTGCCAGCAGTTACTCCCGCCTGACTTACGAGCAGTACTTC. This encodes CASSYSRLTYEQYF.

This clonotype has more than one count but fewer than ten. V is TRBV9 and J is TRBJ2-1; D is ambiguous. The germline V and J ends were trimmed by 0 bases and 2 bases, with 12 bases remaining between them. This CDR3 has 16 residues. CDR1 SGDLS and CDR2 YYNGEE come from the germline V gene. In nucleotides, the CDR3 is TGTGCCAGCAGCGTAGACGGAGTCTCCCCCTACAATGAGCAGTTCTTC. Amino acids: CASSVDGVSPYNEQFF. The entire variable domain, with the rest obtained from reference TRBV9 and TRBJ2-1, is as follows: DSGVTQTPKHLITATGQRVTLRCSPRSGDLSVYWYQQSLDQGLQFLIQYYNGEERAKGNILERFSAQQFPDLHSELNLSSLELGDSALYFCASSVDGVSPYNEQFFGPGTRLTVL.

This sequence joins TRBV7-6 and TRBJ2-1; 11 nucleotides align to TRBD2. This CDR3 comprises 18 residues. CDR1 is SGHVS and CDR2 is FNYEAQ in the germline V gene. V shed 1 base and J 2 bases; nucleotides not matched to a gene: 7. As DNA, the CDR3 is TGTGCCAGCAGCTTAGTCCTAGCGGGGGGCCACACCTACAATGAGCAGTTCTTC. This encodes CASSLVLAGGHTYNEQFF.

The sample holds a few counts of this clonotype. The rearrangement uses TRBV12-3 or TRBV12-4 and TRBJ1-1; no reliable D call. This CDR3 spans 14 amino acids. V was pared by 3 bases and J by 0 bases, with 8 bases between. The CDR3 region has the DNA TGTGCCAGCAGTTTCTCTGCGATGAACACTGAAGCTTTCTTT. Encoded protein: CASSFSAMNTEAFF.

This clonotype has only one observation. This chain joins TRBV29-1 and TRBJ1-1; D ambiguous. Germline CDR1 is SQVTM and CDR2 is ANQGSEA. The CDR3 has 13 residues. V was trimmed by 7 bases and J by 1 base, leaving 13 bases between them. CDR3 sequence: CSATAQGNTEAFF. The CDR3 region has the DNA TGCAGCGCAACCGCACAAGGGAACACTGAAGCTTTCTTT.

The CDR3 spells CSAAPGADTQYF. The CDR3 DNA reads TGCAGTGCCGCCCCGGGGGCAGATACGCAGTATTTT. V and J are TRBV20-1 and TRBJ2-3, with a possible D match to TRBD2 (6 bases). This CDR3 is 12 amino acids long. Germline loops: CDR1 DFQATT, CDR2 SNEGSKA (reference sequence). V lost 6 bases and J 4 bases, leaving 11 bases between the germline ends.

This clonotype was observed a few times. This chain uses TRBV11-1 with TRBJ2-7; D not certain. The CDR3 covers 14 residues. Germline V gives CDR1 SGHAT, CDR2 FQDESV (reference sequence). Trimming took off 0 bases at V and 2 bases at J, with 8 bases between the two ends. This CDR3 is CASSLARRAYEQYF. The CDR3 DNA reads TGTGCCAGCAGCTTAGCCAGGCGAGCCTACGAGCAGTACTTC.

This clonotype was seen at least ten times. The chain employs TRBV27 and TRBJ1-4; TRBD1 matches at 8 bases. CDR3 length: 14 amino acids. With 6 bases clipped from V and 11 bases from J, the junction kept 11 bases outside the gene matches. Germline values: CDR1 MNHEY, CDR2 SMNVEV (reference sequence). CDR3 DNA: TGTGCCAGCAGCCCCCAACAGGGGGGCGAGAAACTGTTTTTT. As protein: CASSPQQGGEKLFF.

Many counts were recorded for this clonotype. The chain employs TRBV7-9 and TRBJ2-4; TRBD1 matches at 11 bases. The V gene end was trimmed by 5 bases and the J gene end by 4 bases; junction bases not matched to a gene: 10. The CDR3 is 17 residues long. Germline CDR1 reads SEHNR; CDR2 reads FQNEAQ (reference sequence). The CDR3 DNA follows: TGTGCCAGCAGCCCCCGAGGCGGACAGGGGGCGAAAAACATTCAGTACTTC. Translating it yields CASSPRGGQGAKNIQYF.

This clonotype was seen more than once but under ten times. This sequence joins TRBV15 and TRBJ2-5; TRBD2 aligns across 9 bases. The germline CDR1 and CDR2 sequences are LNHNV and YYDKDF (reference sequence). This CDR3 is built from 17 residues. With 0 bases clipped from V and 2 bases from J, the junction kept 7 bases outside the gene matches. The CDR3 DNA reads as TGTGCCACCAGCAGAGATCTTTTTGCGGGAGGGCAAGAGACCCAGTACTTC. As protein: CATSRDLFAGGQETQYF.

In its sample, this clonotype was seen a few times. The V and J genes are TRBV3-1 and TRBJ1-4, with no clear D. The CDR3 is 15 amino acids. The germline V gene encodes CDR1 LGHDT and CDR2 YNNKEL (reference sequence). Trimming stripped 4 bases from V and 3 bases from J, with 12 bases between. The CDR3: CASSPRSRANEKLFF. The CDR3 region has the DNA TGTGCCAGCAGCCCCAGAAGTCGGGCTAATGAAAAACTGTTTTTT.

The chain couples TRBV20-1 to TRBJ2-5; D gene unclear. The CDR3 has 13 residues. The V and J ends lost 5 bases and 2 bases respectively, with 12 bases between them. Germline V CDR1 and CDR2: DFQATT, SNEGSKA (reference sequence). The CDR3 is CSALNGQQETQYF. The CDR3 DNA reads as TGCAGTGCTCTTAACGGGCAACAAGAGACCCAGTACTTC.

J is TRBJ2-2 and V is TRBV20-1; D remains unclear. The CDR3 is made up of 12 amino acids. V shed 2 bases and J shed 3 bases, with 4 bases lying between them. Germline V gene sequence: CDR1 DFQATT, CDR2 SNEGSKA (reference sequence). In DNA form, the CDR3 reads TGCAGTGCTAGAAAGGACACCGGGGAGCTGTTTTTT. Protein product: CSARKDTGELFF.

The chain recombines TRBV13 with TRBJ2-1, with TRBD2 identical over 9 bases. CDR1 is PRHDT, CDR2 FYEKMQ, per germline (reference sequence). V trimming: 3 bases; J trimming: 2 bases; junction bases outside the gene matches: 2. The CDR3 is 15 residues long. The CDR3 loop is CASSFERGAYNEQFF. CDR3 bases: TGTGCCAGCAGCTTCGAGCGGGGGGCCTACAATGAGCAGTTCTTC.

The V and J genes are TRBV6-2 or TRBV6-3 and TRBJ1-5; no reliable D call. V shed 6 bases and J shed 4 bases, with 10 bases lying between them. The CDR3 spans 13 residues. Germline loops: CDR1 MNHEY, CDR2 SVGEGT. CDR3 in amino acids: CASRLRPNQPQHF. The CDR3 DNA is TGTGCCAGCAGGTTAAGGCCAAATCAGCCCCAGCATTTT.

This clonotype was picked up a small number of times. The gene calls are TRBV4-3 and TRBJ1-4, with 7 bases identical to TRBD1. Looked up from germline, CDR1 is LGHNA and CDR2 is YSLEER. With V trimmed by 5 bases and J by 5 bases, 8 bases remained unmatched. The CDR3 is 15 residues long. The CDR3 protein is CASSSWTGSNEKLFF. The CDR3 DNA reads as TGCGCCAGCAGCTCCTGGACAGGTTCCAATGAAAAACTGTTTTTT.

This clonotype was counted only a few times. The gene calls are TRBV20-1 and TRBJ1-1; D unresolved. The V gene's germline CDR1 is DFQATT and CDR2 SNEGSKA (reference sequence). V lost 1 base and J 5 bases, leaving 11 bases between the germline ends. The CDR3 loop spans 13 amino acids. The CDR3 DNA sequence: TGCAGTGCTAGAGTGGTGGGAAGGACTGAAGCTTTCTTT. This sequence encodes CSARVVGRTEAFF.

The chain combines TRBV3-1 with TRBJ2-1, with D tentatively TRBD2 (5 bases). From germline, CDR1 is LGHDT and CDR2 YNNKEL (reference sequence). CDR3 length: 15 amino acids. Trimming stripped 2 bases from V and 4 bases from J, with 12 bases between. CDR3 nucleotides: TGTGCCAGCAGCCAACAAATCGGACTGTACAATGAGCAGTTCTTC. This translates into CASSQQIGLYNEQFF.

CDR3: CASSLADGYEQFF. The DNA of the CDR3 is TGTGCCAGCAGCTTAGCGGACGGTTATGAGCAGTTCTTC. V gene TRBV7-6 combines with J gene TRBJ2-1; D call uncertain. There are 13 residues in the CDR3. The V gene's germline CDR1 is SGHVS and CDR2 FNYEAQ. The ends were cut back, 0 bases at V and 8 bases at J, with 8 bases in the middle.

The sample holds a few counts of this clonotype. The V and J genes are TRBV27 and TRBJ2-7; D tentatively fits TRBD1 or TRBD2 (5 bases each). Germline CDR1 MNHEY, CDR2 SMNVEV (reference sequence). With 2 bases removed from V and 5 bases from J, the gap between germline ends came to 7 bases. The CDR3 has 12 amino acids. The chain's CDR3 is CASSLGGNEQYF. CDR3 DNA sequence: TGTGCCAGCAGTTTAGGGGGTAACGAGCAGTACTTC.

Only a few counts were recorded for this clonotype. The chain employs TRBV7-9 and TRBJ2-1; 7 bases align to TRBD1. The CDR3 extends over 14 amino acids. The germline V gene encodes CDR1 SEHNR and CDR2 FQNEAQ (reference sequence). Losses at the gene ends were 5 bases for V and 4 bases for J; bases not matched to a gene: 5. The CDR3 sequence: CASSRQGVYNEQFF. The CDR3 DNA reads TGTGCCAGCAGCCGCCAGGGGGTTTACAATGAGCAGTTCTTC.

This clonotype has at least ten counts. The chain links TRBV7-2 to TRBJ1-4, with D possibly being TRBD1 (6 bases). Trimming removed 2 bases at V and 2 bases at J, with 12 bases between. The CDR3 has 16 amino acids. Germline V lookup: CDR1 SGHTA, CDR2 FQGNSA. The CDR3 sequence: CASSLRQAVTNEKLFF. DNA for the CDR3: TGTGCCAGCAGCTTAAGACAGGCGGTTACTAATGAAAAACTGTTTTTT. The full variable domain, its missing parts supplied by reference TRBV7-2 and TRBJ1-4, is GAGVSQSPSNKVTEKGKDVELRCDPISGHTALYWYRQSLGQGLEFLIYFQGNSAPDKSGLPSDRFSAERTGGSVSTLTIQRTQQEDSAVYLCASSLRQAVTNEKLFFGSGTQLSVL.

The CDR3 reads CASSPQGAFSGELFF. The CDR3, as DNA: TGTGCCAGCAGCCCCCAGGGGGCCTTTAGCGGGGAGCTGTTTTTT. The V and J genes are TRBV11-2 and TRBJ2-2; 8 bases align to TRBD1. CDR1 is SGHAT and CDR2 is FQNNGV in the germline V gene. This CDR3 region has 15 residues. V lost 5 bases to trimming and J lost 7 bases; unmatched junction nucleotides: 9.